This TCR beta chain is drawn from a study of cytomegalovirus exposure and HLA in healthy donors. Study findings and constraints: Segments of the TCR beta V type were, in most cases, productive about 87% or about 30% of the time in an earlier analysis.

Amplification used 60 Vbeta primers and 13 Jbeta primers. Clones were sequenced by immunoSEQ multiplex PCR, and TCRdb holds only the in-frame ones, with some missing. The repertoire has 200,000 to 250,000 clones, roughly 68% of them found once; the top ten carry less than 3%. Details on this clone: As yet, its antigen is unknown.

This CDR3 comprises 14 residues. V lost 1 base to trimming and J lost 0 bases, with 6 bases between them. Germline CDR1 is LGHNT and CDR2 is FRNRAP. V and J are TRBV12-5 and TRBJ1-2; TRBD1 might be the D (6 bases). Sequencing was done on a sample of PBMCs. The sequence was collected from a man in his forties or fifties in good health and CMV-seropositive. The CDR3 region is CASGLGTANYGYTF. The CDR3 DNA reads TGTGCTAGTGGTTTGGGGACAGCTAACTATGGCTACACCTTC.